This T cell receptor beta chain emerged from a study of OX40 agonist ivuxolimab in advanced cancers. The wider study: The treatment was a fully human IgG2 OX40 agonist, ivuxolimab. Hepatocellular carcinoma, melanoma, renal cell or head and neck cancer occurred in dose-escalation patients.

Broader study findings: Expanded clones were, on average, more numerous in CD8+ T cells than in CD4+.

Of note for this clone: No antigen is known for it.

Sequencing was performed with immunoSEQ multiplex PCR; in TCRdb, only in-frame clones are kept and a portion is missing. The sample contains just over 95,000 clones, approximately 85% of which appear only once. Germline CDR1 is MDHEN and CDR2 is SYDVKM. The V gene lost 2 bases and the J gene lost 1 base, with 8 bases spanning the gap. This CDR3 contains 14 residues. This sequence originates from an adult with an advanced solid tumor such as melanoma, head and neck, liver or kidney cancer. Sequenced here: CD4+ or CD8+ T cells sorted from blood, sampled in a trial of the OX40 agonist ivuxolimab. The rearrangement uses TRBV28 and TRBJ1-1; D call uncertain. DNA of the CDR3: TGTGCCAGCAGTTTAAGGCAAGAGAACACTGAAGCTTTCTTT. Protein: CASSLRQENTEAFF. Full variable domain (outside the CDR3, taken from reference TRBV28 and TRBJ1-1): DVKVTQSSRYLVKRTGEKVFLECVQDMDHENMFWYRQDPGLGLRLIYFSYDVKMKEKGDIPEGYSVSREKKERFSLILESASTNQTSMYLCASSLRQENTEAFFGQGTRLTVV.